This entry lists 18 T cell receptor beta chains sequenced from one sample in a study of T cell repertoires in cytomegalovirus infection. TCRdb re-called the reads through MiXCR, storing one row per CDR3 protein. Of about 900,000 distinct CDR3 sequences listed, around a third are singletons. No antigen is known for these receptors. Sample: cultured CD8+ T cells from PBMCs, taken from culture after CMV antigen stimulation. These TCRs come from a human donor in good health (CMV status not recorded). Some clones in this sample may be carry-over from other donors' samples.

This clonotype was picked up one time. The chain combines TRBV6-1 with TRBJ1-4; tentatively, D is TRBD1 (5 bases). Germline CDR1 and CDR2: MNHNS and SASEGT. This CDR3 has 16 residues. Trimming removed 1 base from V and 0 bases from J, with 9 bases in between. For the CDR3, the DNA is TGTGCCAGCAGTGAAGATGGCAGGGCAACTAATGAAAAACTGTTTTTT. Protein product: CASSEDGRATNEKLFF.

This clonotype showed up many times. V gene TRBV7-2 combines with J gene TRBJ2-7; D is possibly TRBD1 (6 bases). The V gene lost 8 bases and the J gene lost 5 bases, with 16 bases spanning the gap. Germline CDR1 and CDR2: SGHTA and FQGNSA. This CDR3 is built from 13 residues. The CDR3 loop is CASATGLINEQYV. The CDR3 DNA is TGTGCCAGCGCAACAGGGTTGATCAACGAGCAGTACGTC.

The CDR3 protein is CASSPQSSYEQYF. The CDR3 DNA reads as TGTGCCAGCAGCCCCCAGAGCTCCTACGAGCAGTACTTC. This chain links TRBV3-1 with TRBJ2-7; D unresolved. The V end was cut by 4 bases, the J end by 0 bases, with 7 bases between. Looked up from germline, CDR1 is LGHDT and CDR2 is YNNKEL (reference sequence). This CDR3 contains 13 residues.

The chain carries TRBV6-2 or TRBV6-3 and TRBJ1-2; 8 nucleotides match TRBD1. The V gene's germline CDR1 is MNHEY and CDR2 SVGEGT. V dropped 10 bases and J dropped 4; count of bases not matched to a gene: 8. CDR3 length: 13 residues. CDR3 bases: TGTGCCATCAGACAGGGGACGTTCTATGGCTACACCTTC. As protein: CAIRQGTFYGYTF.

This clonotype was picked up many times. The V and J genes are TRBV7-9 and TRBJ1-1; no firm D call. V shed 1 base and J shed 5 bases, with 11 bases lying between them. The germline V gene has CDR1 SEHNR and CDR2 FQNEAQ (reference sequence). The CDR3 runs 14 residues. The CDR3 here is CASSLDGAGTEAFF. The DNA of the CDR3 is TGTGCCAGCAGCTTAGACGGAGCCGGGACTGAAGCTTTCTTT.

This chain connects TRBV4-1 to TRBJ2-2, with D hard to call. This CDR3 comprises 13 residues. Trimming left V 3 bases short and J 5 bases short, with 7 bases between. CDR1 MGHRA and CDR2 YSYEKL come from the germline V gene. The chain's CDR3 is CASSHKGTGELFF. Written as DNA, the CDR3 is TGCGCCAGCAGCCACAAAGGGACCGGGGAGCTGTTTTTT.

V and J are TRBV6-1 and TRBJ1-1; D is undetermined. Germline lookup yields CDR1 MNHNS and CDR2 SASEGT. Trimming stripped 4 bases from V and 1 base from J, with 16 bases between. The CDR3 contains 16 residues. The CDR3 loop reads CASSALRWQSNTEAFF. CDR3 DNA: TGTGCCAGCAGTGCCCTAAGGTGGCAGTCGAACACTGAAGCTTTCTTT.

This clonotype was observed many times. This sequence joins TRBV7-6 and TRBJ2-5; D is unresolved. Looked up from germline, CDR1 is SGHVS and CDR2 is FNYEAQ. V lost 5 bases to trimming and J lost 2 bases, with 12 bases between them. The CDR3 sequence is 14 residues long. The CDR3, as DNA: TGTGCCAGCAGCCCCCGGCGGAATCAAGAGACCCAGTACTTC. Translated, it gives CASSPRRNQETQYF. Complete variable domain (other parts from reference TRBV7-6 and TRBJ2-5): GAGVSQSPRYKVTKRGQDVALRCDPISGHVSLYWYRQALGQGPEFLTYFNYEAQQDKSGLPNDRFSAERPEGSISTLTIQRTEQRDSAMYRCASSPRRNQETQYFGPGTRLLVL.

The table lists this clonotype with many counts. The J gene is TRBJ2-5, the V gene TRBV6-1; 8 nucleotides align to TRBD2. After removal of 6 bases from V and 1 base from J, the junction contained 4 bases not matched to a gene. The CDR3 has 14 residues. Germline lookup yields CDR1 MNHNS and CDR2 SASEGT. CDR3 bases: TGTGCCAGCAGCTTAGCGGGGCTCCAAGAGACCCAGTACTTC. This translates into CASSLAGLQETQYF.

This clonotype was counted between two and nine times. The chain joins TRBV7-4 to TRBJ2-7; a weak D match, TRBD2 (5 bases). CDR1 is SGHVT and CDR2 is SQSDAQ in the germline V gene. The CDR3 is 16 amino acids. V was cut by 0 bases and J by 4 bases, with 16 bases left in between. The CDR3 nucleotides read TGTGCCAGCAGCTTAGCACCCGGGGAGCCGTTATACGAGCAGTACGTC. Translating gives CASSLAPGEPLYEQYV.

This chain uses TRBV2 with TRBJ2-7; D is uncertain. The CDR3 extends over 10 amino acids. V was clipped by 4 bases and J by 7 bases, with 5 bases between them. Germline CDR1 and CDR2: SNHLY and FYNNEI. DNA of the CDR3: TGTGCCAGCAGTGGGAAAGAGCAGTACTTC. It encodes CASSGKEQYF.

The chain recombines TRBV6-1 with TRBJ2-1; D may be TRBD1 or TRBD2 (6 bases each). Looked up from germline, CDR1 is MNHNS and CDR2 is SASEGT. Trimming took 5 bases from V and 5 from J, leaving 16 bases between them. The CDR3 is made up of 15 amino acids. CDR3: CASSLFAGHHNEQFF. The CDR3 nucleotides are TGTGCCAGCAGTTTGTTCGCGGGACACCACAATGAGCAGTTCTTC.

This clonotype was seen once. This chain links TRBV19 with TRBJ2-4; 7 nucleotides align to TRBD2. This CDR3 contains 16 residues. Germline V gene data show CDR1 as LNHDA and CDR2 as SQIVND (reference sequence). Trimming removed 5 bases from V and 0 bases from J; junction bases left unmatched: 7. The CDR3 sequence is CASSPLAELAKNIQYF. The CDR3 DNA follows: TGTGCCAGTAGTCCTCTAGCGGAGCTAGCCAAAAACATTCAGTACTTC. The full variable domain, rest sourced from reference TRBV19 and TRBJ2-4, is DGGITQSPKYLFRKEGQNVTLSCEQNLNHDAMYWYRQDPGQGLRLIYYSQIVNDFQKGDIAEGYSVSREKKESFPLTVTSAQKNPTAFYLCASSPLAELAKNIQYFGAGTRLSVL.

The CDR3 DNA is TGTGCCAGCAGTTACTCGTTGGTCCGTCTCCACGAGCAGTACTTC. Residues: CASSYSLVRLHEQYF. This chain connects TRBV6-5 to TRBJ2-7; no reliable D call. Germline V gene lookup returns CDR1 MNHEY and CDR2 SVGAGI. The CDR3 runs 15 residues. Trimming left V 0 bases short and J 5 bases short, with 14 bases between.

The sample holds a few counts of this clonotype. V is TRBV6-1 and J is TRBJ2-7; D possibly uses TRBD1 or TRBD2 (5 bases each). Germline-derived CDR1 and CDR2 are MNHNS and SASEGT. This CDR3 has 14 amino acids. The V end lost 7 bases, the J end lost 2 bases, and 15 bases lay between the germline ends. CDR3 region: CASNPQGEAYEQYF. The DNA of the CDR3 is TGTGCCAGCAATCCGCAGGGAGAGGCCTACGAGCAGTACTTC.

The chain uses TRBV15 and TRBJ1-2; tentative D call: TRBD1 (6 bases). Between the trimmed V and J ends, which lost 3 bases and 0 bases, there was a span of 14 bases. The CDR3 runs 16 residues. CDR1 is LNHNV, CDR2 YYDKDF, per germline (reference sequence). CDR3 in DNA: TGTGCCACCAGCAGGGACAGATTACTTTCTAACTATGGCTACACCTTC. Residues: CATSRDRLLSNYGYTF.

The chain has TRBV24-1 and TRBJ2-1; the D gene could be TRBD1 or TRBD2 (5 bases each). This CDR3 is 15 amino acids long. With 4 bases removed from V and 5 bases from J, the gap between germline ends came to 14 bases. Germline CDR1 is KGHDR and CDR2 is SFDVKD. Here the CDR3 reads CATSDRLGPDNEQFF. The CDR3 nucleotides are TGTGCCACCAGTGACCGACTGGGACCAGACAATGAGCAGTTCTTC.

The rearrangement links TRBV19 to TRBJ2-1, with D perhaps matching TRBD1 (6 bases). The V end was cut by 3 bases, the J end by 4 bases, with 13 bases between. The CDR3 runs to 15 residues. Germline V lookup: CDR1 LNHDA, CDR2 SQIVND (reference sequence). The CDR3 spells CASSMAGDGYNEQFF. The CDR3 bases are TGTGCCAGTAGTATGGCAGGGGACGGGTACAATGAGCAGTTCTTC. The full variable domain, completed using reference TRBV19 and TRBJ2-1, is DGGITQSPKYLFRKEGQNVTLSCEQNLNHDAMYWYRQDPGQGLRLIYYSQIVNDFQKGDIAEGYSVSREKKESFPLTVTSAQKNPTAFYLCASSMAGDGYNEQFFGPGTRLTVL.